The 23 T cell receptor beta chains given below trace back to one sample, sequenced in a study of cytomegalovirus exposure and HLA in healthy donors. PCR used 60 Vbeta primers and 13 Jbeta primers. The assay was immunoSEQ multiplex PCR, and TCRdb's table has in-frame clones only and misses some. The sample includes around 150,000 clones, roughly 79% of them seen just once. The specimen sequenced was PBMCs. The receptors come from a male donor in good health and CMV-seronegative.

This clone was recorded a few times. The chain employs TRBV2 and TRBJ2-5; 9 positions agree with TRBD1. The CDR3 contains 15 residues. Germline V CDR1 and CDR2: SNHLY, FYNNEI. The J segment lost 4 bases and the V segment lost 6 bases, leaving 9 bases of the junction unmatched. CDR3 amino acids: CASRGTQGAGETQYF. In DNA form, the CDR3 reads TGTGCCAGCAGGGGAACACAGGGGGCTGGAGAGACCCAGTACTTC.

The genes are TRBV5-4 and TRBJ2-7; D is unresolved. The CDR3 covers 13 residues. V was cut by 4 bases and J by 1 base, with 9 bases left in between. CDR1 and CDR2 (germline): SGHNT, YYREEE (reference sequence). The CDR3 is CASSADTSYEQYF. As DNA, the CDR3 is TGTGCCAGCAGCGCCGACACGTCCTACGAGCAGTACTTC.

This clone occurred a few times. As DNA, the CDR3 is TGTGCCAGCAGCTTAGAACGGGTTTATGGCTACACCTTC. It encodes CASSLERVYGYTF. The V gene is TRBV7-3, the J gene TRBJ1-2; D is ambiguous. Trimming cost V 2 bases and J 5 bases, with 9 bases left between them. Germline V gene data show CDR1 as SGHTA and CDR2 as FQGTGA. The CDR3 spans 13 residues.

The V call is TRBV5-1, the J call TRBJ2-3, with TRBD2 matching over 12 bases. The CDR3 is 16 amino acids. Germline values: CDR1 SGHRS, CDR2 YFSETQ. Trimming took 0 bases from V and 3 from J; bases not matched to a gene: 2. This chain's CDR3 is CASSLVGTSGTDTQYF. As DNA, the CDR3 is TGCGCCAGCAGCTTGGTAGGGACTAGCGGGACAGATACGCAGTATTTT.

The V call is TRBV9, the J call TRBJ2-7; weak D call: TRBD1 (6 bases). V dropped 7 bases and J dropped 6 bases, with 11 bases sitting between them. The V gene's germline CDR1 is SGDLS and CDR2 YYNGEE. The CDR3 length is 11 residues. The CDR3 region is CASGRGGEQYF. The CDR3, as DNA: TGTGCCAGCGGACGAGGGGGCGAGCAGTACTTC.

V usage is TRBV4-1 and J usage is TRBJ1-5; TRBD1 is a possible D gene (5 bases). The germline V gene has CDR1 MGHRA and CDR2 YSYEKL. CDR3 length: 16 amino acids. Trimming removed 0 bases from V and 2 bases from J, with 11 bases in between. CDR3 protein: CASSQDPGRGNQPQHF. The CDR3, as DNA: TGCGCCAGCAGCCAAGATCCGGGCAGGGGCAATCAGCCCCAGCATTTT.

The chain uses TRBV5-1 and TRBJ2-1; possibly TRBD2 for D (6 bases). Germline lookup yields CDR1 SGHRS and CDR2 YFSETQ. Trimming cost V 0 bases and J 7 bases, with 14 bases left between them. This CDR3 has 15 residues. The CDR3 loop reads CASSLVEGGGNEQFF. CDR3 bases: TGCGCCAGCAGCTTGGTTGAGGGAGGAGGAAATGAGCAGTTCTTC.

The rearrangement uses TRBV7-9 and TRBJ1-1; D ambiguous. The CDR3 totals 13 residues. V was clipped by 5 bases and J by 1 base, with 8 bases between them. The germline gives CDR1 SEHNR, CDR2 FQNEAQ (reference sequence). The DNA of the CDR3 is TGTGCCAGCAGCCAACGGGGGAACACTGAAGCTTTCTTT. It codes for CASSQRGNTEAFF.

This clone has only one observation. The rearrangement joins TRBV14 to TRBJ2-3; possible D gene TRBD2, 5 bases. Trimming took 4 bases from V and 3 from J, leaving 11 bases between them. Germline V lookup: CDR1 SGHDN, CDR2 FVKESK. The CDR3 has 14 amino acids. The CDR3 nucleotides are TGTGCCAGCAGCCCCCGCTGGACTACAGATACGCAGTATTTT. Amino acids: CASSPRWTTDTQYF.

The genes are TRBV10-1 and TRBJ2-7, with 8 positions matching TRBD1. This CDR3 contains 15 residues. Germline assignment: CDR1 WNHNN and CDR2 SYGVQD (reference sequence). V was pared by 5 bases and J by 0 bases, with 6 bases of the junction left unmatched. This chain's CDR3 is CASSPGQASSYEQYF. As DNA, the CDR3 is TGCGCCAGCAGTCCGGGACAGGCGAGCTCCTACGAGCAGTACTTC.

This sequence joins TRBV27 and TRBJ1-4, with 7 bases lining up with TRBD1. From germline, CDR1 is MNHEY and CDR2 SMNVEV (reference sequence). This CDR3 is 15 amino acids long. The ends lost 6 bases at V and 12 bases at J; junction bases unmatched: 16. The CDR3 region is CASSKTGVGARELFF. CDR3 coding DNA: TGTGCCAGCAGCAAAACAGGGGTTGGGGCGAGGGAACTGTTTTTT.

This clone was counted once. The chain recombines TRBV4-2 with TRBJ2-7, with D possibly being TRBD1 (6 bases). The V gene's germline CDR1 is LGHNA and CDR2 YNFKEQ. This CDR3 is 17 amino acids long. The germline V and J ends were trimmed by 2 bases and 12 bases, with 29 bases remaining between them. CDR3 bases: TGTGCCAGCAGCCAATTTATCGGGACGGACAGCCACCAAATCCGGTACTTC. Its translation: CASSQFIGTDSHQIRYF.

This chain joins TRBV6-5 and TRBJ1-1, with 7 bases that match TRBD1. V shed 0 bases, J shed 5 bases, and the junction held 6 bases outside the gene matches. Germline V lookup: CDR1 MNHEY, CDR2 SVGAGI. The CDR3 sequence is 15 residues long. The CDR3, as DNA: TGTGCCAGCAGTTACTCAGGGGACAGCGGGACTGAAGCTTTCTTT. It is translated as CASSYSGDSGTEAFF.

The chain uses TRBV6-6 and TRBJ1-5; D may be TRBD1 (6 bases). The germline V gene has CDR1 MNHNY and CDR2 SVGAGI (reference sequence). The ends were cut back, 11 bases at V and 2 bases at J, with 10 bases in the middle. The length of the CDR3 is 12 residues. The CDR3 DNA sequence: TGTGCCGGAAGGACAGGCAATCAGCCCCAGCATTTT. Amino acid sequence: CAGRTGNQPQHF.

The rearrangement links TRBV30 to TRBJ1-1; D is uncertain. V was trimmed by 4 bases and J by 4 bases, leaving 10 bases between them. The CDR3 loop spans 12 amino acids. CDR1 GTSNPN and CDR2 SVGIG come from the germline V gene (reference sequence). In nucleotides, the CDR3 is TGTGCCTGGAACGGGGTAGGCACTGAAGCTTTCTTT. Translation: CAWNGVGTEAFF.

V usage is TRBV9 and J usage is TRBJ1-2; D call uncertain. This CDR3 region has 13 residues. Per germline, CDR1 SGDLS and CDR2 YYNGEE. V lost 4 bases and J lost 13, with 20 bases in between. The chain's CDR3 is CASSFRRGGYCTF. Here the CDR3 DNA reads TGTGCCAGCAGCTTCCGACGGGGAGGATACTGCACCTTC.

The genes are TRBV30 and TRBJ1-1; D is uncertain. The germline V gene encodes CDR1 GTSNPN and CDR2 SVGIG (reference sequence). V shed 8 bases and J shed 8 bases, with 15 bases lying between them. This CDR3 is built from 11 residues. In DNA, the CDR3 is TGTGCCAGGACCACGGCGGGGGAAGCTTTCTTT. Protein sequence: CARTTAGEAFF.

This clone was observed at least ten times. V gene TRBV5-4 combines with J gene TRBJ2-3; D is unresolved. The CDR3 is made up of 12 amino acids. Trimming shortened V by 0 bases and J by 7 bases, and 6 bases separated the two germline ends. The V gene's germline CDR1 is SGHNT and CDR2 YYREEE (reference sequence). CDR3 DNA: TGTGCCAGCAGCTTGGACAGAAATACGCAGTATTTT. It encodes CASSLDRNTQYF.

The chain uses TRBV10-3 and TRBJ2-1; a weak D match, TRBD1 (5 bases). Germline V lookup: CDR1 ENHRY, CDR2 SYGVKD. The CDR3 covers 14 residues. V was shortened by 3 bases and J by 5 bases, with 11 bases between the two germline ends. CDR3 coding DNA: TGTGCCATCAGTGACAGGGCCTGGAACAATGAGCAGTTCTTC. This codes for CAISDRAWNNEQFF.

The chain carries TRBV10-2 and TRBJ2-1; 9 positions agree with TRBD1. V was clipped by 10 bases and J by 7 bases; unmatched bases: 11. CDR3 length: 14 residues. Germline lookup yields CDR1 WSHSY and CDR2 SAAADI. CDR3 DNA: TGCGCCACGAGGGACAGGGAACGCGTTAATGAGCAGTTCTTC. This gives the protein CATRDRERVNEQFF.

CDR3 DNA: TGTGCCAGTAGTAAACTAGCGGGGAGCTCCTACAATGAGCAGTTCTTC. Encoded protein: CASSKLAGSSYNEQFF. The rearrangement links TRBV19 to TRBJ2-1, with TRBD2 identical over 10 bases. Per germline, CDR1 LNHDA and CDR2 SQIVND (reference sequence). Germline trimming cut 4 bases from V and 0 bases from J; bases unmatched to any gene: 3. The CDR3 consists of 16 residues.

This clone was seen a few times. The chain employs TRBV13 and TRBJ2-1; 10 bases align to TRBD2. V was pared by 5 bases and J by 4 bases, with 8 bases of the junction left unmatched. Germline assignment: CDR1 PRHDT and CDR2 FYEKMQ (reference sequence). The CDR3 is 16 residues long. As DNA, the CDR3 is TGTGCCAGCAGCGCTCTAGCGGGGGTTATTTACAATGAGCAGTTCTTC. Its protein product is CASSALAGVIYNEQFF.

The chain combines TRBV5-1 with TRBJ1-5; 9 nucleotides line up with TRBD1. From germline, CDR1 is SGHRS and CDR2 YFSETQ. The CDR3 is 15 residues long. J was trimmed by 8 bases and V by 1 base; bases with no gene match: 7. The CDR3 nucleotides are TGCGCCAGCAGCTTGACAGGGGGCCCGACAGAGCCCCAGCATTTT. It encodes CASSLTGGPTEPQHF.